Described below is a single TCR beta chain sequence and its context. Profiling relied on immunoSEQ multiplex PCR, and the TCRdb table lists in-frame clones only, not all of them. The data contain around 270,000 clones, approximately 86% of them seen just once; the ten biggest clones take up nearly 2%. This CDR3 has 14 residues. Germline CDR1 and CDR2: MNHNY and SVGAGI (reference sequence). Trimming removed 4 bases from V and 8 bases from J; junction bases left unmatched: 2. The data originate from a study of blood T cell repertoires in COVID-19. The chain joins TRBV6-6 to TRBJ2-1, with 13 bases that match TRBD2. The receptor was derived from a man aged 25-45 years with active or convalescent COVID-19. The sequencing input was peripheral blood. The CDR3 sequence: CASSWTSGGDEQFF. CDR3 bases: TGTGCCAGCAGTTGGACTAGCGGGGGAGATGAGCAGTTCTTC.